The sequence of this T cell receptor beta chain was determined in a study of T cell changes during pregnancy in multiple sclerosis. CDR1 is GTSNPN and CDR2 is SVGIG in the germline V gene (reference sequence). The junction had 8 bases not matched to a gene; V was cut back by 5 bases and J by 4 bases. The length of the CDR3 is 14 residues. TCRdb keeps only in-frame clones here, not all; method: immunoSEQ multiplex PCR. The sample comprises approximately 10,000 clones, 84% of which are singletons, and roughly 10% rests with the top ten. This clone was detected only a few times. The material was CD8+ T cells from peripheral blood mononuclear cells, obtained after pregnancy. V usage is TRBV30 and J usage is TRBJ2-1; 7 bases are shared with TRBD2. This TCR derives from a female donor in good health, enrolled as a control in a pregnancy study. The CDR3 region is CAWGPREPYNEQFF. Written as DNA, the CDR3 is TGTGCCTGGGGCCCGCGGGAGCCGTACAATGAGCAGTTCTTC.